This entry features one TCR beta chain sequence. Its specificity is unknown. This sample is drawn from a study of T cell responses to AZD1222 COVID-19 vaccine. About the research overall: The study pooled second doses at about 4 or about 12 weeks.

Trimming cost V 2 bases and J 3 bases, with 11 bases left between them. Germline V lookup: CDR1 SGHDT, CDR2 YYEEEE. CDR3 size: 15 residues. General study findings and limits: No day 14 peak samples; only post-peak repertoires were characterized.

Profiling relied on immunoSEQ multiplex PCR, and the TCRdb table lists in-frame clones only, not all of them. This sample has 120,000 or so clones, with about nine tenths found just once. The starting material was peripheral blood, obtained on day 0 of AZD1222 vaccination. The J gene is TRBJ2-2, the V gene TRBV5-6; no clear D. The receptor's source is an adult in good health. CDR3 residues: CASSFRSRYTGELFF. The CDR3 region has the DNA TGTGCCAGCAGCTTCAGGAGTCGGTACACCGGGGAGCTGTTTTTT.